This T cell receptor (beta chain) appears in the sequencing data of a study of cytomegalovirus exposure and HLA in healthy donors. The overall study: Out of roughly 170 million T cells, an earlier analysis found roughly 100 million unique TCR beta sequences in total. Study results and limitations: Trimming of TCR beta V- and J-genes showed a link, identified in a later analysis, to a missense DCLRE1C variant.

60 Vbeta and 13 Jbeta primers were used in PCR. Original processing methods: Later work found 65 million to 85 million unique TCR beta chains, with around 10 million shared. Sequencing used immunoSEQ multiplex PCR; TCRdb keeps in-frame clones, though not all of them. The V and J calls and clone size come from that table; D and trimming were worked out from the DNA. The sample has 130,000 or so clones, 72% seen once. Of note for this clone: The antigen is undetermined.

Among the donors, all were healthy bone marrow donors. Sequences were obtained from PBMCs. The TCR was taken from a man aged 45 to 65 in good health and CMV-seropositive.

The CDR3 loop is CASSLEPGVKNIQYF. In nucleotides, the CDR3 is TGTGCCAGCAGCTTGGAGCCAGGGGTCAAAAACATTCAGTACTTC. The rearrangement uses TRBV5-4 and TRBJ2-4, with D perhaps TRBD1 (6 bases). Trimming shortened V by 0 bases and J by 3 bases, and 10 bases separated the two germline ends. The CDR3 length is 15 residues. CDR1 is SGHNT, CDR2 YYREEE, per germline (reference sequence).